The following is a T cell receptor (beta chain) sequence with its context. Use of 60 Vbeta and 13 Jbeta primers characterized the PCR. Sequencing was performed with immunoSEQ multiplex PCR; in TCRdb, only in-frame clones are kept and a portion is missing. This table holds about 88,000 clones, about 87% found once. This sample was taken from a study of cytomegalovirus exposure and HLA in healthy donors. Sequenced: PBMCs. This TCR was recovered from a young man in good health and CMV-seronegative.

CDR3 residues: CASSAGGGTVKYGYTF. CDR3 bases: TGTGCCAGCAGCGCAGGGGGAGGCACGGTCAAGTATGGCTACACCTTC. The chain joins TRBV27 to TRBJ1-2; the match to TRBD1 covers 7 bases. From germline, CDR1 is MNHEY and CDR2 SMNVEV (reference sequence). The V and J ends lost 6 bases and 5 bases, in that order; junction bases with no gene match: 15. There are 16 residues in the CDR3.